Listed below are T cell receptor beta chains from one sample, sequenced in a study of control samples from healthy donors and cancer patients. Here immunoSEQ multiplex PCR was the method, and the copy in TCRdb shows in-frame clones only, minus some. In the table there are roughly 200,000 clones, 90% to 95% of which are singletons. Sequencing input: blood. These TCRs come from a man aged 50 to 59 in good health. Each CDR3 is given without its conserved first and last residue. A D gene is named only where the DNA matches it firmly.

cdr3_length | d_call | v_call | cdr3_aa
11 | NA | TRBV30 | AWSVYRDHGYT
13 | TRBD1 | TRBV4-1 | ASSHLRQGRTEAF
11 | NA | TRBV12-3/TRBV12-4 | ASSLLQNPPLH
14 | TRBD1 | TRBV12-5 | ASGQGQGSVTDTQY
16 | TRBD1 | TRBV5-6 | ASSLWDRGGGYQETQY
13 | NA | TRBV5-1 | ASSLAGRGKNIQY
12 | NA | TRBV10-3 | ASGPGATNEKLF
10 | NA | TRBV9 | ASSAAGYGYT
10 | NA | TRBV6-5 | ASSWGANEQF
12 | TRBD1 | TRBV4-1 | ASSQGDRNTEAF
14 | NA | TRBV7-8 | ASSDRTLLGTDTQY
14 | TRBD1 | TRBV7-3 | ASSPRDRRAGNEQF
10 | NA | TRBV5-1 | ASSPDTGELF
11 | TRBD1 | TRBV28 | ASRTGGNSPLH
13 | NA | TRBV6-1 | ASSDRGAWTDTQY
13 | NA | TRBV28 | ASSSGLRGNQPQH
11 | NA | TRBV11-2 | ASSFDSQETQY
11 | NA | TRBV19 | ASSIVVNTEAF
11 | NA | TRBV29-1 | SVMGAATDTQY
13 | NA | TRBV5-8 | ASSLMGPRQYGYT
16 | NA | TRBV24-1 | ATSDNSMTGLSGNTIY
13 | NA | TRBV5-1 | ASSLTVGNTGELF
10 | NA | TRBV28 | ASSLSGVEAF
12 | TRBD2 | TRBV5-1 | ASSPRGGAYEQY
13 | NA | TRBV5-1 | ASSLPVSWDQPQH
14 | NA | TRBV11-2 | ASSLDIGTMAYEQY
12 | NA | TRBV3-1/TRBV3-2 | ASSQEVGNQPQH
13 | NA | TRBV5-8 | ASSLPVSVISRQF
15 | TRBD2 | TRBV6-2/TRBV6-3 | ASSPSQRAGGNNEQF
14 | TRBD1 | TRBV6-5 | ASSYKGALGTDTQY
14 | NA | TRBV6-6 | ASSQGLSLQADTQY
12 | NA | TRBV11-2 | ASSDGEAKNIQY
11 | NA | TRBV18 | ASSPELAYGYT
15 | TRBD2 | TRBV7-2 | ASSQKPGLASSDTQY
14 | NA | TRBV9 | ASSSTRGVVTDTQY
13 | TRBD1 | TRBV2 | ASRGTGGAYTEAF
13 | TRBD1 | TRBV18 | ASSPRQGDTGELF
12 | TRBD1 | TRBV7-8 | ASSVTGTGYGYT
11 | NA | TRBV6-5 | ASRPPGAYGYT
12 | NA | TRBV5-1 | ASSLGASQETQY
13 | TRBD1 | TRBV11-2 | ASSSTQGANYGYT
9 | NA | TRBV20-1 | SASPDQPQH
16 | TRBD1 | TRBV19 | ASSIVVGQGARGTEAF
14 | TRBD1 | TRBV18 | ASSPNIGQGGETQY
15 | NA | TRBV7-3 | ASSLNAETSRIRGYT
12 | NA | TRBV5-1 | ASSFATREDEQY
11 | NA | TRBV27 | ASSSEQGNEQF
13 | NA | TRBV5-1 | ASSFGRILAETQY
15 | NA | TRBV4-1 | ASSQRTPENSNQPQH
13 | TRBD1 | TRBV7-7 | ASSRGQGPTDTQY
8 | NA | TRBV28 | ASVADQAF
11 | NA | TRBV6-1 | ASSERQQAEAF